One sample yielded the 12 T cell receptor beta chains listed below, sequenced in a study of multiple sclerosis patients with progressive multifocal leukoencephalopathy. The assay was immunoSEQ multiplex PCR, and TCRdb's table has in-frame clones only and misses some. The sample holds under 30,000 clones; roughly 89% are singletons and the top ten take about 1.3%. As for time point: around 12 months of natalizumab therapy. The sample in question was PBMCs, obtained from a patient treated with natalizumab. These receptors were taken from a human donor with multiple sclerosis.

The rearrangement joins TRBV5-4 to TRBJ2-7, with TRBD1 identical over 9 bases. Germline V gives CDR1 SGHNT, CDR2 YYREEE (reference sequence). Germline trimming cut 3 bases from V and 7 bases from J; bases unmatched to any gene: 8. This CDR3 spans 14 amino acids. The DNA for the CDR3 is TGTGCCAGCAGCTCGGGACAGGGAGCAGAAGAGCAGTACTTC. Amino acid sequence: CASSSGQGAEEQYF.

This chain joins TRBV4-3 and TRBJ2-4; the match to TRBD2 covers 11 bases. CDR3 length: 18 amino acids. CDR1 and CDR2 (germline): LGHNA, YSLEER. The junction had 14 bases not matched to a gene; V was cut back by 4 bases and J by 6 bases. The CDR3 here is CASSPQGASGGTGNIQYF. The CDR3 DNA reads TGCGCCAGCAGCCCCCAGGGGGCTAGCGGGGGGACAGGAAACATTCAGTACTTC.

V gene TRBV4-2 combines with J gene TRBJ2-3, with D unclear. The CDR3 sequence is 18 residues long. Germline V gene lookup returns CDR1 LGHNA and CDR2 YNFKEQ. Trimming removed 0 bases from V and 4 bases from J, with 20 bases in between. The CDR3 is CASSQDIGRVTSADTQYF. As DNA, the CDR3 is TGTGCCAGCAGCCAAGATATCGGACGGGTGACTTCGGCAGATACGCAGTATTTT.

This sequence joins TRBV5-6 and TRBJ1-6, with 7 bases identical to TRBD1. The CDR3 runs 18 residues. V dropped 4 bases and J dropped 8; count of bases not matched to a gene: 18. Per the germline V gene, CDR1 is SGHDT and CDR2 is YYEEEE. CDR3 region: CASSLQVDRVVSDSPLHF. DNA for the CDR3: TGTGCCAGCAGCCTGCAGGTAGACAGGGTAGTCTCGGATTCACCCCTCCACTTT.

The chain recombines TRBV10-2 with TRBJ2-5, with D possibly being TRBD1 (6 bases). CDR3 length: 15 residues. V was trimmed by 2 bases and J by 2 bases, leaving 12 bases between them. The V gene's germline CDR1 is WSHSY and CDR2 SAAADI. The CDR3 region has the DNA TGCGCCAGCAGTGAGCCCGGGACACCACAAGAGACCCAGTACTTC. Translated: CASSEPGTPQETQYF.

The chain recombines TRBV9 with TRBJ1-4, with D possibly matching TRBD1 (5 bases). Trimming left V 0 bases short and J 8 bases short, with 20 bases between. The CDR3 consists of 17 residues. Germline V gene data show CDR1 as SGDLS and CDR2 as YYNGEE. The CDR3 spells CASSVGGGTPEGEKLFF. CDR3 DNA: TGTGCCAGCAGCGTAGGAGGAGGGACCCCGGAGGGCGAAAAACTGTTTTTT.

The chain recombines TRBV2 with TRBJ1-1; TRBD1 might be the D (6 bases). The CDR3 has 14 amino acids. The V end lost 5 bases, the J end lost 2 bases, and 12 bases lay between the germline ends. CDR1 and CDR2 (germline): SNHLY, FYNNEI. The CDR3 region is CASSIHRDNTEAFF. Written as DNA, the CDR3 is TGTGCCAGCAGTATCCACAGGGATAACACTGAAGCTTTCTTT.

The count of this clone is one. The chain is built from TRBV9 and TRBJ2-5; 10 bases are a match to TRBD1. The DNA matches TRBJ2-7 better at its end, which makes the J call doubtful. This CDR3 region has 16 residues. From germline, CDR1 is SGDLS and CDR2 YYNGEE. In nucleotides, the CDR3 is TGTGCCAGCAGCGTCGACCCTCGGACAGGGGGCTACGAGCAGTACTTC. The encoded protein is CASSVDPRTGGYEQYF.

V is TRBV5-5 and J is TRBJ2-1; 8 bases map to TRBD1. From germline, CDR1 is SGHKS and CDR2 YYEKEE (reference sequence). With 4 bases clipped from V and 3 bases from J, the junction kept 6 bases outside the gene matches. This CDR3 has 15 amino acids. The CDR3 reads CASSLRTGHYNEQFF. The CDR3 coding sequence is TGTGCCAGCAGCCTAAGGACAGGGCACTACAATGAGCAGTTCTTC.

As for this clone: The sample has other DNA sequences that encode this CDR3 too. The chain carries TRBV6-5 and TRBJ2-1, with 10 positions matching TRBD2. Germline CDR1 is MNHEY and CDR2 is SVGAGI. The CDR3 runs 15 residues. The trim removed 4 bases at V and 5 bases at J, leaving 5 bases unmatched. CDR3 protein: CASSLAGGPNNEQFF. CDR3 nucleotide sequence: TGTGCCAGCAGTTTAGCGGGGGGACCCAACAATGAGCAGTTCTTC.

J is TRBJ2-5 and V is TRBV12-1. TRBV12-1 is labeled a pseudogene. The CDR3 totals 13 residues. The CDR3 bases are TGTGCCAGCAGCTTTTTGAAAGGTGAGACCCAGTACTTC. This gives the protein CASSFLKGETQYF.

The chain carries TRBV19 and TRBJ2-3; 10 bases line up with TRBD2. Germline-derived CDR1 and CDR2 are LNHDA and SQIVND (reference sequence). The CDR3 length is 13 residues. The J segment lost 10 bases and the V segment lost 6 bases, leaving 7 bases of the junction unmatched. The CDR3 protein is CASSGLAGAPQYF. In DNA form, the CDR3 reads TGTGCCAGTAGCGGCCTAGCGGGGGCCCCGCAGTATTTT.